Presented here are 25 T cell receptor beta chains from one specimen sequenced in a study of blood T cell repertoires in COVID-19. Sequenced by immunoSEQ multiplex PCR; TCRdb stores in-frame clones only, minus some. The repertoire holds some 370,000 clones, 80% to 90% seen once, with more than 1% in the top ten. Sequenced: peripheral blood. These receptors were obtained from a man in his forties with acute or convalescent COVID-19.

V is TRBV27 and J is TRBJ1-2; 9 positions match TRBD1. The CDR3 runs 14 residues. Germline V gene lookup returns CDR1 MNHEY and CDR2 SMNVEV (reference sequence). The junction had 7 bases not matched to a gene; V was cut back by 5 bases and J by 6 bases. The CDR3 reads CASSPRTGENGYTF. The CDR3 bases are TGTGCCAGCAGTCCACGGACAGGGGAGAATGGCTACACCTTC.

The chain uses TRBV10-3 and TRBJ2-7; 11 bases line up with TRBD1. Germline V gene data show CDR1 as ENHRY and CDR2 as SYGVKD. Trimming removed 1 base from V and 4 bases from J; junction bases left unmatched: 6. The CDR3 sequence is 16 residues long. In nucleotides, the CDR3 is TGTGCCATCAGTGAGTTGGACAGGGGGCGCGCGTACGAGCAGTACTTC. Residues: CAISELDRGRAYEQYF.

This chain uses TRBV11-3 with TRBJ2-1, with unresolved D. The CDR3 contains 15 residues. Germline lookup yields CDR1 SGHNT and CDR2 YENEEA. Trimming stripped 0 bases from V and 2 bases from J, with 8 bases between. Written as DNA, the CDR3 is TGTGCCAGCAGCTTAGAGTCGTCTACCTACAATGAGCAGTTCTTC. This translates into CASSLESSTYNEQFF.

The V and J genes are TRBV6-6 and TRBJ2-2; D not certain. CDR3 length equals 14 residues. Trimming took 0 bases from V and 3 from J, leaving 5 bases between them. Germline CDR1 and CDR2: MNHNY and SVGAGI (reference sequence). Here the CDR3 reads CASSYSRYTGELFF. In DNA, the CDR3 is TGTGCCAGCAGTTACTCCAGATACACCGGGGAGCTGTTTTTT.

The chain links TRBV6-5 to TRBJ1-5; TRBD1 aligns across 8 bases. The V segment lost 7 bases and the J segment 7 bases; nucleotides outside the gene matches: 6. CDR3 length: 13 amino acids. Per germline, CDR1 MNHEY and CDR2 SVGAGI. The CDR3 loop is CASNQGALQPQHF. The CDR3 bases are TGTGCCAGCAACCAGGGGGCGCTGCAGCCCCAGCATTTT.

The CDR3 loop is CAWSAASGGRDTQYF. In nucleotides, the CDR3 is TGTGCCTGGAGTGCCGCTAGCGGGGGGCGCGATACGCAGTATTTT. The rearrangement links TRBV30 to TRBJ2-3; 11 bases align to TRBD2. The CDR3 is 15 residues long. CDR1 and CDR2 from the germline V gene are GTSNPN and SVGIG (reference sequence). V was pared by 1 base and J by 6 bases, with 6 bases of the junction left unmatched.

This clone was seen once. V is TRBV28 and J is TRBJ1-2; D may be TRBD1 (5 bases). Trimming removed 6 bases from V and 8 bases from J, with 19 bases in between. Per the germline V gene, CDR1 is MDHEN and CDR2 is SYDVKM. The CDR3 sequence is 14 residues long. The CDR3: CASRLGTEGKGYTF. The DNA for the CDR3 is TGTGCCAGCAGGTTAGGGACGGAGGGGAAGGGCTACACCTTC.

The chain is built from TRBV6-5 and TRBJ2-5; the match to TRBD2 covers 10 bases. Germline CDR1 is MNHEY and CDR2 is SVGAGI. Trimming cost V 3 bases and J 7 bases; bases outside gene matches: 8. CDR3 size: 15 residues. The CDR3 bases are TGTGCCAGCAGTTATCAGCGGGGGGGCCAGTGGACCCAGTACTTC. Its translation is CASSYQRGGQWTQYF.

This clone came up once. The chain joins TRBV7-3 to TRBJ2-3; weak D call: TRBD1 (6 bases). The length of the CDR3 is 14 residues. The germline V gene encodes CDR1 SGHTA and CDR2 FQGTGA. V lost 5 bases, J lost 2 bases, and 11 bases lay in between. CDR3: CASSPDRFTDTQYF. CDR3 DNA sequence: TGTGCCAGCAGCCCCGACAGGTTCACAGATACGCAGTATTTT.

The chain links TRBV28 to TRBJ1-6, with D maybe TRBD1 (5 bases). The CDR3 runs to 13 residues. V was clipped by 6 bases and J by 8 bases, with 11 bases between them. From germline, CDR1 is MDHEN and CDR2 SYDVKM. This CDR3 reads CASREIQDSPLHF. The CDR3 coding sequence is TGTGCCAGCAGGGAAATACAGGATTCACCCCTCCACTTT.

This clone was seen just once. The chain joins TRBV5-1 to TRBJ2-1; 9 bases match TRBD2. The ends lost 3 bases at V and 1 base at J; junction bases unmatched: 2. The CDR3 has 15 residues. From germline, CDR1 is SGHRS and CDR2 YFSETQ. This CDR3 reads CASSSTSGSYNEQFF. The CDR3 nucleotides read TGCGCCAGCAGCTCGACTAGCGGATCCTACAATGAGCAGTTCTTC.

The genes are TRBV10-3 and TRBJ2-1; 7 bases align to TRBD2. This CDR3 has 16 residues. J was trimmed by 9 bases and V by 6 bases; bases with no gene match: 17. Germline CDR1 and CDR2: ENHRY and SYGVKD. Here the CDR3 reads CAIRPDYGGGAGEQFF. For the CDR3, the DNA is TGTGCCATCAGACCGGACTATGGCGGGGGTGCAGGTGAGCAGTTCTTC.

The rearrangement links TRBV4-1 to TRBJ1-2, with D hard to call. The germline V gene encodes CDR1 MGHRA and CDR2 YSYEKL. Trimming pared 4 bases from V and 4 bases from J, leaving 19 bases between. This CDR3 is built from 16 residues. The CDR3: CASSPTVVADPYGYTF. The CDR3 DNA sequence: TGCGCCAGCAGCCCCACAGTGGTAGCGGATCCCTATGGCTACACCTTC.

This sequence joins TRBV4-2 and TRBJ1-2; D might be TRBD1 (5 bases). The CDR3 is 15 amino acids. The ends were cut back, 3 bases at V and 5 bases at J, with 16 bases in the middle. Per germline, CDR1 LGHNA and CDR2 YNFKEQ. DNA of the CDR3: TGTGCCAGCAGCCAGCTAAGGGGCAGGTTATATGGCTACACCTTC. Translating gives CASSQLRGRLYGYTF.

This chain uses TRBV2 with TRBJ1-2; 7 bases align to TRBD1. The CDR3 has 15 amino acids. V trimming: 5 bases; J trimming: 1 base; junction bases outside the gene matches: 7. CDR1 is SNHLY and CDR2 is FYNNEI in the germline V gene. DNA for the CDR3: TGTGCCAGCAGTAACAGCCGACAGGGTAACTATGGCTACACCTTC. Its translation: CASSNSRQGNYGYTF.

Details on this clone: Other DNA sequences in this sample translate to the same CDR3. The rearrangement links TRBV3-1 (or the pseudogene TRBV3-2) to TRBJ1-1, with D uncertain. Trimming stripped 1 base from V and 1 base from J, with 7 bases between. Germline-derived CDR1 and CDR2 are LGHDT and YNNKEL (reference sequence). There are 14 residues in the CDR3. The CDR3 DNA follows: TGTGCCAGCAGCCAAGGGCCGGGGAACACTGAAGCTTTCTTT. This translates into CASSQGPGNTEAFF.

The rearrangement links TRBV2 to TRBJ1-5; no clear D. Germline CDR1 reads SNHLY; CDR2 reads FYNNEI. The CDR3 consists of 14 residues. The V end was cut by 9 bases, the J end by 5 bases, with 17 bases between. The CDR3 DNA reads as TGTGCCAGAAGTCGGGCGGGTGGGGATCAGCCCCAGCATTTT. As protein: CARSRAGGDQPQHF.

The chain links TRBV6-2 or TRBV6-3 to TRBJ2-1; maybe TRBD1 (8 bases). The CDR3 loop spans 14 amino acids. The germline V and J ends were trimmed by 6 bases and 8 bases, with 17 bases remaining between them. The germline V gene has CDR1 MNHEY and CDR2 SVGEGT. The CDR3: CASSDTGGGDEQFF. CDR3 in DNA: TGTGCCAGCAGCGATACAGGGGGAGGGGATGAGCAGTTCTTC.

The V and J genes are TRBV30 and TRBJ1-2, with D possibly matching TRBD1 (6 bases). There are 11 residues in the CDR3. With 4 bases removed from V and 7 bases from J, the gap between germline ends came to 10 bases. CDR1 and CDR2 from the germline V gene are GTSNPN and SVGIG (reference sequence). The CDR3 sequence is CAWTNRVGYTF. CDR3 nucleotide sequence: TGTGCCTGGACCAACAGGGTTGGCTACACCTTC.

The rearrangement joins TRBV7-6 to TRBJ2-1; a possible D gene is TRBD2 (6 bases). There are 13 residues in the CDR3. Germline-derived CDR1 and CDR2 are SGHVS and FNYEAQ. The V and J ends lost 0 bases and 6 bases respectively, with 6 bases between them. The CDR3 DNA sequence: TGTGCCAGCAGCTTAGCGCGGGGCAATGAGCAGTTCTTC. Amino acids: CASSLARGNEQFF.

V and J are TRBV7-9 and TRBJ1-2; D not resolved. Germline CDR1 is SEHNR and CDR2 is FQNEAQ (reference sequence). CDR3 length: 13 amino acids. Trimming left V 1 base short and J 8 bases short, with 11 bases between. In DNA, the CDR3 is TGTGCCAGCAGCTTAGGGGCCGTCTTAGGCTACACCTTC. This gives the protein CASSLGAVLGYTF.

This clone was found once. CDR3 sequence (DNA): TGTGCCAGTAGGGCTGCTAAGAGGGGGATCGAGCAGTACTTC. Translated: CASRAAKRGIEQYF. The rearrangement uses TRBV11-2 and TRBJ2-7; tentatively, D is TRBD1 (6 bases). The V gene's germline CDR1 is SGHAT and CDR2 FQNNGV. The CDR3 length is 14 residues. V was trimmed by 9 bases and J by 6 bases, leaving 21 bases between them.

The rearrangement joins TRBV28 to TRBJ2-7; maybe TRBD1 (6 bases). CDR3 length equals 17 residues. V lost 5 bases and J 3 bases, leaving 23 bases between the germline ends. The germline CDR1 and CDR2 sequences are MDHEN and SYDVKM. The CDR3 DNA reads as TGTGCCAGCAGTCCCCTAGAGGGGGACCCTTCCTACTACGAGCAGTACTTC. It codes for CASSPLEGDPSYYEQYF.

The genes are TRBV3-1 (or the pseudogene TRBV3-2) and TRBJ2-1; 9 nucleotides agree with TRBD2. CDR1 is LGHDT and CDR2 is YNNKEL in the germline V gene (reference sequence). The CDR3 length is 13 residues. V gave up 4 bases and J gave up 10 bases; unmatched junction bases: 5. CDR3 in amino acids: CASSRSGRGEQFF. The CDR3 DNA reads TGTGCCAGCAGCCGTAGCGGGAGAGGCGAGCAGTTCTTC.

J is TRBJ1-1 and V is TRBV21-1; the table's D call, TRBD1, has no DNA check behind it. TRBV21-1 is a documented pseudogene. This CDR3 spans 16 amino acids. CDR3: CASNLSGGQGSTEAFF. For the CDR3, the DNA is TGTGCCAGCAACCTGAGCGGGGGACAGGGGAGCACTGAAGCTTTCTTT.